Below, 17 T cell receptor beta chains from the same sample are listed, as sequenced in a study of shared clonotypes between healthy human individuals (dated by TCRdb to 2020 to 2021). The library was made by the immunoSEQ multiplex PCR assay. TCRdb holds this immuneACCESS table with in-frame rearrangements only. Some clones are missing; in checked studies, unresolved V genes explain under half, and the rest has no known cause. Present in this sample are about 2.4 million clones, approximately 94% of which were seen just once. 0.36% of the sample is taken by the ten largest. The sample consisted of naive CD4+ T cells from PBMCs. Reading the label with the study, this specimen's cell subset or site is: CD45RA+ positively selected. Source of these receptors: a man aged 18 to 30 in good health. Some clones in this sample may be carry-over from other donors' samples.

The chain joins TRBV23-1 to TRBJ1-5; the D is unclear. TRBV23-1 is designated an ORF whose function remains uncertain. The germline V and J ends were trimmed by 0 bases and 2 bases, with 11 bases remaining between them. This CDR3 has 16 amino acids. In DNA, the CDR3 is TGCGCCAGCAGTCAATCGTGTGTGGTTCGCAATCAGCCCCAGCATTTT. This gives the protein CASSQSCVVRNQPQHF.

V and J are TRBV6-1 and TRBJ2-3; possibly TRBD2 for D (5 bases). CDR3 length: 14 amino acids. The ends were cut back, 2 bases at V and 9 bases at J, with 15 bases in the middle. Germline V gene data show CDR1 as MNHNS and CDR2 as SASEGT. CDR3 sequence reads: CASSERFARGTQYF. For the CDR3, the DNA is TGTGCCAGCAGTGAAAGGTTTGCGCGAGGGACGCAGTATTTT.

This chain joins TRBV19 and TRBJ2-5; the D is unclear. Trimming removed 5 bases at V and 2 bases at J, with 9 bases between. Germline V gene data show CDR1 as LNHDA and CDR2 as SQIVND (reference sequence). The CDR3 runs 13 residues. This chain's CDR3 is CASSWTGQETQYF. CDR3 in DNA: TGTGCCAGTAGTTGGACGGGTCAAGAGACCCAGTACTTC.

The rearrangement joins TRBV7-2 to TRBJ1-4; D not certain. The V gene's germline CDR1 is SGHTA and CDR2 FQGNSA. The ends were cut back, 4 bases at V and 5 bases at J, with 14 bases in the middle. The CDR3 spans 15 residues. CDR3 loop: CASSSEQSSNEKLFF. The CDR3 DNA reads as TGTGCCAGCAGCTCCGAACAGTCCTCGAATGAAAAACTGTTTTTT. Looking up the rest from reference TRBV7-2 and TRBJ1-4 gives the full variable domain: GAGVSQSPSNKVTEKGKDVELRCDPISGHTALYWYRQSLGQGLEFLIYFQGNSAPDKSGLPSDRFSAERTGGSVSTLTIQRTQQEDSAVYLCASSSEQSSNEKLFFGSGTQLSVL.

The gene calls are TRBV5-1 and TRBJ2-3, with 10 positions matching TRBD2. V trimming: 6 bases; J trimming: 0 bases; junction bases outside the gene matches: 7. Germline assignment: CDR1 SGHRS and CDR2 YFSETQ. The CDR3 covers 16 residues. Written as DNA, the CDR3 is TGCGCCAGCACACCAACTAGCGGGGCTAGCACAGATACGCAGTATTTT. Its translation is CASTPTSGASTDTQYF.

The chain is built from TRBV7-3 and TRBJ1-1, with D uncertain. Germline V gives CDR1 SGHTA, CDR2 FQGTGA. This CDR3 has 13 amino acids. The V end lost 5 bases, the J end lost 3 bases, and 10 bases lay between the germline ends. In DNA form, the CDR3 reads TGTGCCAGCAGCACTTCCCTCGACACTGAAGCTTTCTTT. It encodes CASSTSLDTEAFF.

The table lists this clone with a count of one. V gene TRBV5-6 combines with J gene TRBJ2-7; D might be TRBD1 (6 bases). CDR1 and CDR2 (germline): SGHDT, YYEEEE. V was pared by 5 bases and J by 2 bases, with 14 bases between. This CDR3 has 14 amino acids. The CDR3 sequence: CASRARDTAYEQYF. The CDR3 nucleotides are TGTGCCAGCAGGGCCCGGGACACCGCCTACGAGCAGTACTTC.

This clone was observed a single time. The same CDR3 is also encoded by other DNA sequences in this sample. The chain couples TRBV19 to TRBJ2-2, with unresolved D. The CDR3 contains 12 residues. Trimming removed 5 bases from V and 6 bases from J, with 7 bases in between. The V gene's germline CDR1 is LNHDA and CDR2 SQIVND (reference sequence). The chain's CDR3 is CASSRHPGELFF. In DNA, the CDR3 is TGTGCCAGTAGTCGACACCCCGGGGAGCTGTTTTTT.

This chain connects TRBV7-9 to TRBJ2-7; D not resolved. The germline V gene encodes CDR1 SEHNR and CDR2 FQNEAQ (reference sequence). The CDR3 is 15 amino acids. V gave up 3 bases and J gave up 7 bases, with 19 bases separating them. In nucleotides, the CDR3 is TGTGCCAGCAGCTTTCAAAGGGTGGCCCCCGGGGAGCAGTACTTC. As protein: CASSFQRVAPGEQYF.

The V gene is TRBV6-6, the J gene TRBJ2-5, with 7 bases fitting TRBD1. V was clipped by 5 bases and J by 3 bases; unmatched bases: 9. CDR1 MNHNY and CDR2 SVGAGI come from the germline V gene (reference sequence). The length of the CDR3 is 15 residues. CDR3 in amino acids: CASSAPGQREETQYF. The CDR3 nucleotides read TGTGCCAGCAGTGCACCGGGACAGAGAGAAGAGACCCAGTACTTC.

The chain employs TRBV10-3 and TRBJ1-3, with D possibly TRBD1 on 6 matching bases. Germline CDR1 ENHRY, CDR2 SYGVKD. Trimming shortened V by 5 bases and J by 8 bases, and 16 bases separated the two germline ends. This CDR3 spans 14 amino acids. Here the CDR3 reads CAISNLGHTDTIYF. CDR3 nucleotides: TGTGCCATCAGTAATTTGGGACATACCGACACCATATATTTT.

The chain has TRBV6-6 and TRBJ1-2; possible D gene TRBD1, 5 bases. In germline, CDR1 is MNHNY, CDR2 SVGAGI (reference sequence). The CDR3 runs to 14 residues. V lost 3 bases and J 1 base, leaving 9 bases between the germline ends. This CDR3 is CASSYGGGNYGYTF. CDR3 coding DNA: TGTGCCAGCAGTTATGGCGGGGGTAACTATGGCTACACCTTC.

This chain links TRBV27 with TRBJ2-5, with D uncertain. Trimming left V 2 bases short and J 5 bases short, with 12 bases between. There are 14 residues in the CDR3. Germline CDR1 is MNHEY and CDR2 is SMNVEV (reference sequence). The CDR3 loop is CASSLNDRVETQYF. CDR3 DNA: TGTGCCAGCAGTTTAAATGATCGTGTGGAGACCCAGTACTTC.

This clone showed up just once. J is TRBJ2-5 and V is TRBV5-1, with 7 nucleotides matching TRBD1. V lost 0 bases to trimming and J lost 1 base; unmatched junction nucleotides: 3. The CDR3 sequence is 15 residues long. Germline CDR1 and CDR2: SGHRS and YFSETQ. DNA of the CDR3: TGCGCCAGCAGCTTGGGACAGGGCACCCAAGAGACCCAGTACTTC. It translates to CASSLGQGTQETQYF.

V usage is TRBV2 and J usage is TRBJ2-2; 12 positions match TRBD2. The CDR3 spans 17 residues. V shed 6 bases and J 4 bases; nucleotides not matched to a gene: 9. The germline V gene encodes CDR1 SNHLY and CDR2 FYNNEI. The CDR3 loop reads CASSGLAGWYGTGELFF. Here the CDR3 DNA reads TGTGCCAGCAGCGGACTAGCGGGATGGTACGGCACCGGGGAGCTGTTTTTT.

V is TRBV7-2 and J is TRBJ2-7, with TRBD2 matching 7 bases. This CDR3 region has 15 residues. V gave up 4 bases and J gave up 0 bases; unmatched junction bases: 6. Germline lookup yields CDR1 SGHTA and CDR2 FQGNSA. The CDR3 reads CASSSSRGVSYEQYF. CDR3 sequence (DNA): TGTGCCAGCAGCTCTAGTCGGGGGGTCTCCTACGAGCAGTACTTC.

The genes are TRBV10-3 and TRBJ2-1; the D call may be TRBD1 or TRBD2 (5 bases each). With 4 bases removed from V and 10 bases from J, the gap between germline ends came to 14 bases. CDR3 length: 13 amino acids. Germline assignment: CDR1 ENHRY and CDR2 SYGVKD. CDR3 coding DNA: TGTGCCATCAGTGTAGGGATGGGACGAGAGCAGTTCTTC. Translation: CAISVGMGREQFF.